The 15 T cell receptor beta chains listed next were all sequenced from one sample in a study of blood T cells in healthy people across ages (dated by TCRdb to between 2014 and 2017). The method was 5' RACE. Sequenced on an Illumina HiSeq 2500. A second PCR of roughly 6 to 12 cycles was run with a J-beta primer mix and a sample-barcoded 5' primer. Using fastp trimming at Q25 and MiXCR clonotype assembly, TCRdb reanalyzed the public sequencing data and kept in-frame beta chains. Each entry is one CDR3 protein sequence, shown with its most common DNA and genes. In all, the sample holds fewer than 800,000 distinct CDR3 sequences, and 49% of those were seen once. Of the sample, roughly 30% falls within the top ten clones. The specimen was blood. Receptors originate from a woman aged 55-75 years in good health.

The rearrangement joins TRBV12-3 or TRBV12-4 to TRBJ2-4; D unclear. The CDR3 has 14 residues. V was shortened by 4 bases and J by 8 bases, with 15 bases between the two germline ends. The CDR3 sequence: CASSSEARADIQYF. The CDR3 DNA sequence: TGTGCCAGCAGTTCTGAAGCCCGCGCGGACATTCAGTACTTC.

CDR3 protein: CATSSANYNEQFF. CDR3 DNA sequence: TGTGCCACCAGCAGCGCCAACTACAATGAGCAGTTCTTC. The chain couples TRBV15 to TRBJ2-1; D uncertain. The CDR3 contains 13 residues. V lost 3 bases and J 3 bases, leaving 6 bases between the germline ends. Germline loops: CDR1 LNHNV, CDR2 YYDKDF (reference sequence).

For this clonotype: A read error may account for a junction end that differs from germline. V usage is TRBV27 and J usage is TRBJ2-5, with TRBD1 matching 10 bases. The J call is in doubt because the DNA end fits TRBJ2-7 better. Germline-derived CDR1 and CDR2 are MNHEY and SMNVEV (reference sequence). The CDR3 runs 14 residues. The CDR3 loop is CAGRPGQGTNEQYF. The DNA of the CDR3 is TGTGCCGGCAGGCCGGGACAGGGGACCAACGAGCAGTACTTC.

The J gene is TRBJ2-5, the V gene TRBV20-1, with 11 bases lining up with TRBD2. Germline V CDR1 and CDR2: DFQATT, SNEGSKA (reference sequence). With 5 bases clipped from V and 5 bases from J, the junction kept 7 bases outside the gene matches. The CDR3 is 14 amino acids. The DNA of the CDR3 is TGCAGTGCTGGGTTAGCGGGAGGGTTGGAGACCCAGTACTTC. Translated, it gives CSAGLAGGLETQYF.

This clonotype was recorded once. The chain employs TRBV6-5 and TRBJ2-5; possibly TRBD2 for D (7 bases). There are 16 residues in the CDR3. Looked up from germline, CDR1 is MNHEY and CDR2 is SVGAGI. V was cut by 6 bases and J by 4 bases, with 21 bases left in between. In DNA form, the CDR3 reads TGTGCCAGCAGCACCCGGACTAGGGGGACGGGAGAGACCCAGTACTTC. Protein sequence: CASSTRTRGTGETQYF.

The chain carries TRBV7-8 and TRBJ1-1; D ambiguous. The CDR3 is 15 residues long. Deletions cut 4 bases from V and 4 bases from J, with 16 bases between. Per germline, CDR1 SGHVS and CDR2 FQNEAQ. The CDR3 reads CASSSVSGVGTEAFF. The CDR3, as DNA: TGTGCCAGCAGCTCAGTATCCGGGGTTGGCACTGAAGCTTTCTTT.

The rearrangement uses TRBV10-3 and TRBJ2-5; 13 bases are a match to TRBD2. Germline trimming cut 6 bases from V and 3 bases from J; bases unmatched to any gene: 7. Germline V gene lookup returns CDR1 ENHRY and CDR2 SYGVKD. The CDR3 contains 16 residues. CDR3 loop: CAIRDPGTSGKETQYF. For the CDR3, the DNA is TGTGCCATCAGGGACCCCGGGACTAGCGGGAAAGAGACCCAGTACTTC.

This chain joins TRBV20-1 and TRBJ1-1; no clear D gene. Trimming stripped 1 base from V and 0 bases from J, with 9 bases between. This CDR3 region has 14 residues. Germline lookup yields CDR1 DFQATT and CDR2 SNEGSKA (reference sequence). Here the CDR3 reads CSARVPGVNTEAFF. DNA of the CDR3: TGCAGTGCTAGAGTCCCAGGAGTGAACACTGAAGCTTTCTTT.

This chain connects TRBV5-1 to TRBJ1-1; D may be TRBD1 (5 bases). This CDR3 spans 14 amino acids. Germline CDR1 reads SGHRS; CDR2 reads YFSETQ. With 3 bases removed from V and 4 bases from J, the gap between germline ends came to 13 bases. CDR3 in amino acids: CASSSAGTTTEAFF. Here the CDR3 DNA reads TGCGCCAGCAGCTCCGCCGGGACGACCACTGAAGCTTTCTTT.

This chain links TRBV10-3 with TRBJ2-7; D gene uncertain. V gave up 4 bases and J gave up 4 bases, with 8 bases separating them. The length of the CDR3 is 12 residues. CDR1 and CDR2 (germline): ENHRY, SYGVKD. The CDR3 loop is CAISVLEYEQYF. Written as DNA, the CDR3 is TGTGCCATCAGTGTCCTCGAGTACGAGCAGTACTTC.

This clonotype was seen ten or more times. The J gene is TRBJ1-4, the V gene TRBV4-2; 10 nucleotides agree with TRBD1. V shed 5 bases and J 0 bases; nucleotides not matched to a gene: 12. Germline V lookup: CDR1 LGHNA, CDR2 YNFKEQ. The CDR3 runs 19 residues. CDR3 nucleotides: TGTGCCAGCAGCGGCTGGGACAGGGGAACGCTATCAACTAATGAAAAACTGTTTTTT. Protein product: CASSGWDRGTLSTNEKLFF.

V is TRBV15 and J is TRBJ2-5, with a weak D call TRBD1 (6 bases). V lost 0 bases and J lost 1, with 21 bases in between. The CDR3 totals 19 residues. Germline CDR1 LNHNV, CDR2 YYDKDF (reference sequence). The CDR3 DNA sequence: TGTGCCACCAGCAGAGATTTTCCGTCCGGGACATCGAGCCAAGAGACCCAGTACTTC. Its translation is CATSRDFPSGTSSQETQYF.

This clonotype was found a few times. CDR3 nucleotides: TGCAGTGCTGCCGGGACTCCCGGACCGCGGGAGCAGTACTTC. Protein sequence: CSAAGTPGPREQYF. The chain couples TRBV20-1 to TRBJ2-7, with TRBD2 as a possible D gene (6 bases). Trimming cost V 5 bases and J 7 bases, with 21 bases left between them. The V gene's germline CDR1 is DFQATT and CDR2 SNEGSKA (reference sequence). This CDR3 has 14 amino acids.

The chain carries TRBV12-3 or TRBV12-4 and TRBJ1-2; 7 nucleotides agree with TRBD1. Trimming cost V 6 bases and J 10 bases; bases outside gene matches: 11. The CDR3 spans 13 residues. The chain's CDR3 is CASSPTGAGDYTF. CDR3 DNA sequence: TGTGCCAGCAGCCCTACAGGGGCGGGCGACTACACCTTC.

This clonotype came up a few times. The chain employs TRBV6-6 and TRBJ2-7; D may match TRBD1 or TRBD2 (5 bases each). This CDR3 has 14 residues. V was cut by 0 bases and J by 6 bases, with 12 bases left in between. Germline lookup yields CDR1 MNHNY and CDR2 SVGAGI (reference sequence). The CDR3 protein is CASSYSTAGTEQYF. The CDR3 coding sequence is TGTGCCAGCAGTTACTCGACCGCAGGGACCGAGCAGTACTTC.